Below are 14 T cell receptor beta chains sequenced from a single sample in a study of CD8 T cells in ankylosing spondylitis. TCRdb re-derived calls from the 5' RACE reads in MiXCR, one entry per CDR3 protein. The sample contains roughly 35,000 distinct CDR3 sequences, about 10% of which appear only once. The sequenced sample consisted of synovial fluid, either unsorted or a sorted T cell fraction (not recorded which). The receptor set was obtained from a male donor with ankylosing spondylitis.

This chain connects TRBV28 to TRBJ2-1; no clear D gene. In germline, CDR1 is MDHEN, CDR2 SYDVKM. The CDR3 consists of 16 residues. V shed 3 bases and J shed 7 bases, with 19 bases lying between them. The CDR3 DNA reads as TGTGCCAGCAGTTTTGGAGCCGTGGTGGGCGAAAATGAGCAGTTCTTC. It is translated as CASSFGAVVGENEQFF. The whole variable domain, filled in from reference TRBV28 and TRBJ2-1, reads DVKVTQSSRYLVKRTGEKVFLECVQDMDHENMFWYRQDPGLGLRLIYFSYDVKMKEKGDIPEGYSVSREKKERFSLILESASTNQTSMYLCASSFGAVVGENEQFFGPGTRLTVL.

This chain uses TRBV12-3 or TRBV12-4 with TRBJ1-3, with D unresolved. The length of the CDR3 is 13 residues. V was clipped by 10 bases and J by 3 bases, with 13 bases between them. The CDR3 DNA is TGTGCCACCCACGAGTCAGGTGGAAACACCATATATTTT. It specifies CATHESGGNTIYF.

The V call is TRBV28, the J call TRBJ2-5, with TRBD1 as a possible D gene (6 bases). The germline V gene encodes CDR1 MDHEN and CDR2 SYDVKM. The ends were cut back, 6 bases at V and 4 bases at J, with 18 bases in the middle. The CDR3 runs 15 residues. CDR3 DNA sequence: TGTGCCAGCAGACTCCACAGGGATTTGGGAGAGACCCAGTACTTC. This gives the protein CASRLHRDLGETQYF. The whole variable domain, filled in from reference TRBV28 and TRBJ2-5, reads DVKVTQSSRYLVKRTGEKVFLECVQDMDHENMFWYRQDPGLGLRLIYFSYDVKMKEKGDIPEGYSVSREKKERFSLILESASTNQTSMYLCASRLHRDLGETQYFGPGTRLLVL.

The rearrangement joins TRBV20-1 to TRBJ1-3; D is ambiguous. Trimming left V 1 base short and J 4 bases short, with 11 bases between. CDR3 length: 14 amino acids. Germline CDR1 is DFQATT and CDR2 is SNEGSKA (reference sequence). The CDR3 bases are TGCAGTGCTAGAGGCCCGGGGAGAGGAAACACCATATATTTT. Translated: CSARGPGRGNTIYF.

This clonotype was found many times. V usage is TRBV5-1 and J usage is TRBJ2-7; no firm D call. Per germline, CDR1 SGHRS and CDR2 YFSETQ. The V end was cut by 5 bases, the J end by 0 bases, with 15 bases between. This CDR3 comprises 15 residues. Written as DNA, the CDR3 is TGCGCCAGCAGATACGAGGTCGCACTCTCCTACGAGCAGTACTTC. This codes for CASRYEVALSYEQYF.

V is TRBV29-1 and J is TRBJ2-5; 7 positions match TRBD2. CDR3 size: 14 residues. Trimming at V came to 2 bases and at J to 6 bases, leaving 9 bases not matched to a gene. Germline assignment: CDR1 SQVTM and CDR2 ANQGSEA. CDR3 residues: CSVETGFGRKTQYF. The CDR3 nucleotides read TGCAGCGTTGAAACCGGGTTCGGGAGGAAGACCCAGTACTTC.

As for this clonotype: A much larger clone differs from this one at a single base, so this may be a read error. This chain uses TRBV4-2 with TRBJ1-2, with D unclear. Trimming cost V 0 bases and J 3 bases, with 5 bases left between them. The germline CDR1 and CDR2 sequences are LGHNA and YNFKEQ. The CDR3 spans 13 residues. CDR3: CASSQDSDYGYTF. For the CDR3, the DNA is TGTGCCAGCAGCCAAGATTCAGACTATGGCTACACCTTC.

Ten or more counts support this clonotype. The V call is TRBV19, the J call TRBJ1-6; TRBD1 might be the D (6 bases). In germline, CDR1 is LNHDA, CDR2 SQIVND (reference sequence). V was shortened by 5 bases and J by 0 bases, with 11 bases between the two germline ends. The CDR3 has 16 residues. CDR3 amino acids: CASSPDRSSYNSPLHF. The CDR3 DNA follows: TGTGCCAGTAGTCCAGACAGGAGCTCCTATAATTCACCCCTCCACTTT.

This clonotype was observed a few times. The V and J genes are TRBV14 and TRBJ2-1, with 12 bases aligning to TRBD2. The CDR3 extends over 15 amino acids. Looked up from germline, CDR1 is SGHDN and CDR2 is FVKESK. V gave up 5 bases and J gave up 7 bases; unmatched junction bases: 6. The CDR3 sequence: CASSGGLAGENEQFF. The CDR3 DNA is TGTGCCAGCAGCGGGGGACTAGCGGGTGAGAATGAGCAGTTCTTC. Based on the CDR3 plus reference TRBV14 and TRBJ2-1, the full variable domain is EAGVTQFPSHSVIEKGQTVTLRCDPISGHDNLYWYRRVMGKEIKFLLHFVKESKQDESGMPNNRFLAERTGGTYSTLKVQPAELEDSGVYFCASSGGLAGENEQFFGPGTRLTVL.

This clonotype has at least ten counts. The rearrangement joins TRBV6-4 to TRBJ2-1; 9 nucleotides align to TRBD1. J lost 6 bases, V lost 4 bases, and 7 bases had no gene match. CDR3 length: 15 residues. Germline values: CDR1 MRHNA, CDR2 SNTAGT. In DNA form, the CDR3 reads TGTGCCAGCAGTGCCCACAGGGGGCCCCTCAATGAGCAGTTCTTC. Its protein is CASSAHRGPLNEQFF.

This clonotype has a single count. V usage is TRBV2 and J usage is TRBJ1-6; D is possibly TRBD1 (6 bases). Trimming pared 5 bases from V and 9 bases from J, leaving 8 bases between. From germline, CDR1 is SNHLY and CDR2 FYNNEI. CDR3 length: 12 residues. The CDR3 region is CASSNRVSPLHF. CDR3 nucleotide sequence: TGTGCCAGCAGTAACAGGGTTTCACCCCTCCACTTT. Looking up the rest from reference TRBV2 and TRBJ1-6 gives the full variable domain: EPEVTQTPSHQVTQMGQEVILRCVPISNHLYFYWYRQILGQKVEFLVSFYNNEISEKSEIFDDQFSVERPDGSNFTLKIRSTKLEDSAMYFCASSNRVSPLHFGNGTRLTVT.

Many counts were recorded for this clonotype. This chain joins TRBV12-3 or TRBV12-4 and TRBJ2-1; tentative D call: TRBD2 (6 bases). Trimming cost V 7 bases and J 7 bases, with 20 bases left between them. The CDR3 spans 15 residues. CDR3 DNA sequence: TGTGCCAGCATGGACTCGGGAGCCTCAAGGAATGAGCAGTTCTTC. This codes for CASMDSGASRNEQFF.

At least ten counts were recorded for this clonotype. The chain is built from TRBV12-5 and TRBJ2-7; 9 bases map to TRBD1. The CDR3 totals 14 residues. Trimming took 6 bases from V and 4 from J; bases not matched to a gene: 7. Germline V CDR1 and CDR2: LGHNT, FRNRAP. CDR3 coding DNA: TGTGCTAGTGGCGCCGGGACAGGGACTTACGAGCAGTACTTC. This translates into CASGAGTGTYEQYF.

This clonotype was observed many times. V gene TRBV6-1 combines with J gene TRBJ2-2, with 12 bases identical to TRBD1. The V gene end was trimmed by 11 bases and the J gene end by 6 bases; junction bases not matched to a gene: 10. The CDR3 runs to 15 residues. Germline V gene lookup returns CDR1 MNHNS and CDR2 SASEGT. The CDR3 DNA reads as TGTGCCGGAAACCGGGACAGGGGGCGCCCCGGGGAGCTGTTTTTT. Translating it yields CAGNRDRGRPGELFF.